This T cell receptor beta chain was sequenced during a study of T cells in Graves' hyperthyroidism and ophthalmopathy. Study information: Blood was drawn when the patient was first diagnosed and still untreated. Whole-study findings and limits: Among clonotypes expanded in thyroid above 0.001, most were also found in blood.

Regions amplified from RNA transcripts were the TCR beta CDR3 regions. The TCR CDR3 first-round RT-PCR relied on the HTBI primer set. TCRdb recomputed calls from the multiplex PCR reads with MiXCR, one row per CDR3 protein. The sample holds 300,000 to 500,000 distinct CDR3 sequences, roughly 13% seen once. Points on this clonotype: What it binds is unknown.

The V gene end was trimmed by 5 bases and the J gene end by 4 bases; junction bases not matched to a gene: 6. From germline, CDR1 is MGHRA and CDR2 YSYEKL. The CDR3 has 17 residues. At least 3 on the Clinical Activity Score was recorded for ophthalmopathy patients, who also had NOSPECS grade at least 4 and duration under 3 months. Fresh peripheral blood, roughly 9.8 ml of it, supplied the PBMCs. Sequences were obtained from blood. This clonotype was obtained from a man aged 50-59 years with Graves' ophthalmopathy. The V and J genes are TRBV4-1 and TRBJ2-1; 15 bases map to TRBD2. The CDR3 nucleotides read TGCGCCAGCAGCAACGGACTAGCGGGAGGGAATTACAATGAGCAGTTCTTC. As protein: CASSNGLAGGNYNEQFF.